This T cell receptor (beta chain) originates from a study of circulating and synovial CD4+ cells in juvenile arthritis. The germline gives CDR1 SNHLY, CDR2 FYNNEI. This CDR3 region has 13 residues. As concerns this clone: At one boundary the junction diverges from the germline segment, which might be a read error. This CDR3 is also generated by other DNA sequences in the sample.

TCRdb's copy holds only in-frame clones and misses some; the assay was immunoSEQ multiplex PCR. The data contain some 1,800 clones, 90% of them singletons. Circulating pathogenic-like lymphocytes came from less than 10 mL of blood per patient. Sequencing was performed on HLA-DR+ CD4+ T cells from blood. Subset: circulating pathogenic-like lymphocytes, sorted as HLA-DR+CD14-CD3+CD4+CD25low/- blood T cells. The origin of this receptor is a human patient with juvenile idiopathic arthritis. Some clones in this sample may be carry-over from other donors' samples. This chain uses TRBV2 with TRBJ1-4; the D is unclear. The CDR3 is CASRTGSNEKLFF. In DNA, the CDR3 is TGTGCCAGCCGGACGGGGTCTAACGAAAAACTGTTTTTT. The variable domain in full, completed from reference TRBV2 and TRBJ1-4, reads EPEVTQTPSHQVTQMGQEVILRCVPISNHLYFYWYRQILGQKVEFLVSFYNNEISEKSEIFDDQFSVERPDGSNFTLKIRSTKLEDSAMYFCASRTGSNEKLFFGSGTQLSVL.